The 17 T cell receptor beta chains below all came from one sample that was sequenced in a study of cytomegalovirus exposure and HLA in healthy donors. Primers for the PCR totalled 60 Vbeta and 13 Jbeta. Profiling relied on immunoSEQ multiplex PCR, and the TCRdb table lists in-frame clones only, not all of them. The sample comprises about 140,000 clones, over 70% of which are singletons, and 3.1% rests with the top ten. Sequencing input: PBMCs. The source of these receptors is a man in his forties in good health and CMV-seronegative.

This clone has just one count. The V gene is TRBV4-1, the J gene TRBJ2-1; a possible D gene is TRBD2 (6 bases). Trimming took off 1 base at V and 4 bases at J, with 11 bases between the two ends. The CDR3 extends over 15 amino acids. From germline, CDR1 is MGHRA and CDR2 YSYEKL. The CDR3 sequence is CASSQAGDWYNEQFF. CDR3 sequence (DNA): TGCGCCAGCAGCCAAGCGGGGGACTGGTACAATGAGCAGTTCTTC.

V and J are TRBV11-3 and TRBJ1-5; possibly TRBD1 for D (5 bases). The germline V gene encodes CDR1 SGHNT and CDR2 YENEEA. The CDR3 runs 18 residues. V lost 7 bases, J lost 1 base, and 23 bases lay in between. The DNA of the CDR3 is TGTGCCAGCACCTTTCGACACTCCCCTTCAGGGAGCAATCAGCCCCAGCATTTT. This translates into CASTFRHSPSGSNQPQHF.

In its sample, this clone was seen once. The V call is TRBV6-5, the J call TRBJ1-1; unclear D gene. Trimming pared 0 bases from V and 5 bases from J, leaving 16 bases between. The CDR3 is made up of 16 amino acids. CDR1 MNHEY and CDR2 SVGAGI come from the germline V gene. Written as DNA, the CDR3 is TGTGCCAGCAGTTACTCGATCCTCCAGGTTAAAACTGAAGCTTTCTTT. Its translation: CASSYSILQVKTEAFF.

This sequence joins TRBV5-1 and TRBJ2-3, with 7 positions matching TRBD1. The CDR3 totals 16 residues. Germline V gene sequence: CDR1 SGHRS, CDR2 YFSETQ. The junction had 6 bases not matched to a gene; V was cut back by 2 bases and J by 0 bases. The CDR3 reads CASSLTGTESTDTQYF. In nucleotides, the CDR3 is TGCGCCAGCAGCTTAACCGGGACAGAGAGCACAGATACGCAGTATTTT.

The V call is TRBV18, the J call TRBJ1-2; 8 bases are shared with TRBD1. Germline V lookup: CDR1 KGHSH, CDR2 LQKENI. V was clipped by 3 bases and J by 4 bases; unmatched bases: 4. There are 14 residues in the CDR3. In DNA form, the CDR3 reads TGTGCCAGCTCACCTGCCGGGACAGGCTATGGCTACACCTTC. Amino acid sequence: CASSPAGTGYGYTF.

This clone was seen a single time. This rearrangement joins TRBV4-1 to TRBJ2-1; D might be TRBD2 (5 bases). CDR3 length: 16 amino acids. Germline values: CDR1 MGHRA, CDR2 YSYEKL. The germline V and J ends were trimmed by 1 base and 5 bases, with 15 bases remaining between them. CDR3 in DNA: TGCGCCAGCAGCCAAGCTCGAGGGTTTACCCACAATGAGCAGTTCTTC. It is translated as CASSQARGFTHNEQFF.

The J gene is TRBJ2-2, the V gene TRBV10-3, with 7 bases that match TRBD1. The germline CDR1 and CDR2 sequences are ENHRY and SYGVKD. After removal of 8 bases from V and 4 bases from J, the junction contained 16 bases not matched to a gene. This CDR3 is built from 17 residues. The CDR3 nucleotides are TGTGCCATCCCCCGCCTTAAGACAGGGATTAGCACCGGGGAGCTGTTTTTT. Translation: CAIPRLKTGISTGELFF.

This rearrangement joins TRBV19 to TRBJ1-1, with D possibly TRBD1 on 5 matching bases. The CDR3 covers 14 residues. Trimming cost V 1 base and J 4 bases, with 10 bases left between them. Per the germline V gene, CDR1 is LNHDA and CDR2 is SQIVND (reference sequence). The CDR3 sequence: CASSIVSGGTEAFF. The CDR3 DNA sequence: TGTGCCAGTAGTATAGTGAGCGGGGGCACTGAAGCTTTCTTT.

CDR3 residues: CASSPLRGETQYF. CDR3 DNA sequence: TGTGCCAGCTCACCACTAAGGGGAGAGACCCAGTACTTC. This chain connects TRBV18 to TRBJ2-5; tentatively, D is TRBD1 (5 bases). The CDR3 spans 13 residues. Germline CDR1 reads KGHSH; CDR2 reads LQKENI. Trimming pared 1 base from V and 4 bases from J, leaving 7 bases between.

This sequence joins TRBV11-2 and TRBJ2-3; 7 bases fit TRBD2. This CDR3 spans 15 amino acids. J lost 0 bases, V lost 1 base, and 1 base had no gene match. Germline CDR1 SGHAT, CDR2 FQNNGV. DNA for the CDR3: TGTGCCAGCAGCTTAGGGACTAGTAGCACAGATACGCAGTATTTT. It codes for CASSLGTSSTDTQYF.

J is TRBJ1-1 and V is TRBV27; TRBD1 matches at 8 bases. The junction had 7 bases not matched to a gene; V was cut back by 2 bases and J by 5 bases. This CDR3 is 15 amino acids long. Per germline, CDR1 MNHEY and CDR2 SMNVEV (reference sequence). CDR3: CASSLGTGGGTEAFF. The CDR3 DNA is TGTGCCAGCAGTTTAGGAACAGGGGGGGGGACTGAAGCTTTCTTT.

The rearrangement links TRBV11-1 to TRBJ1-2; TRBD1 matches 8 bases. V lost 4 bases and J lost 3; bases outside the gene matches: 7. This CDR3 has 15 amino acids. Germline V gene lookup returns CDR1 SGHAT and CDR2 FQDESV (reference sequence). The CDR3 nucleotides are TGTGCCAGCAGCTCTAGCTACAGGGGGGACTATGGCTACACCTTC. Its protein is CASSSSYRGDYGYTF.

This clone was observed a handful of times. This chain links TRBV9 with TRBJ1-1; 10 positions agree with TRBD1. Losses at the gene ends were 6 bases for V and 11 bases for J; bases not matched to a gene: 25. The CDR3 covers 18 residues. Germline V gene data show CDR1 as SGDLS and CDR2 as YYNGEE. CDR3 sequence reads: CASKPPGTGVLLNTGAFF. CDR3 nucleotide sequence: TGTGCCAGCAAGCCCCCCGGGACAGGGGTTTTATTGAACACTGGGGCTTTCTTT.

The J gene is TRBJ2-7, the V gene TRBV7-6; 8 bases line up with TRBD1. The CDR3 is made up of 14 amino acids. Germline V CDR1 and CDR2: SGHVS, FNYEAQ. V was pared by 5 bases and J by 2 bases, with 5 bases of the junction left unmatched. The CDR3 coding sequence is TGTGCCAGCAGCCCCCGGACAGGGCCCTACGAGCAGTACTTC. This gives the protein CASSPRTGPYEQYF. Full variable domain (missing parts from reference TRBV7-6 and TRBJ2-7): GAGVSQSPRYKVTKRGQDVALRCDPISGHVSLYWYRQALGQGPEFLTYFNYEAQQDKSGLPNDRFSAERPEGSISTLTIQRTEQRDSAMYRCASSPRTGPYEQYFGPGTRLTVT.

The CDR3 coding sequence is TGCAGCGTTGTTAGTTCGGGACATAACTACGAGCAGTACTTC. Its protein product is CSVVSSGHNYEQYF. V and J are TRBV29-1 and TRBJ2-7; a possible D gene is TRBD1 (6 bases). V was cut by 4 bases and J by 3 bases, with 16 bases left in between. The CDR3 is 14 amino acids. Germline assignment: CDR1 SQVTM and CDR2 ANQGSEA.

This chain uses TRBV28 with TRBJ1-2; D remains ambiguous. The CDR3 covers 14 residues. Trimming stripped 3 bases from V and 0 bases from J, with 8 bases between. The germline V gene has CDR1 MDHEN and CDR2 SYDVKM. The CDR3 sequence is CASSLEQTNYGYTF. CDR3 coding DNA: TGTGCCAGCAGTTTGGAACAGACTAACTATGGCTACACCTTC.

The V gene is TRBV15, the J gene TRBJ1-4; no firm D call. V shed 3 bases and J shed 4 bases, with 9 bases lying between them. The CDR3 is made up of 14 amino acids. Germline CDR1 LNHNV, CDR2 YYDKDF (reference sequence). CDR3 sequence reads: CATSRALDNEKLFF. The CDR3 DNA sequence: TGTGCCACCAGCAGGGCTCTTGATAATGAAAAACTGTTTTTT.